This T cell receptor (beta chain) was retrieved from a study of blood T cell repertoires in COVID-19. The overall study: From T cells, B-cell-depleted T cells, or PBMCs came the material, which was cDNA or gDNA.

The repertoire was sequenced with immunoSEQ multiplex PCR; TCRdb's copy has only in-frame clones and lacks some. In the table there are over 250,000 clones, roughly 90% of which are singletons. The V gene lost 2 bases and the J gene lost 6 bases, with 20 bases spanning the gap. Per germline, CDR1 SSHAT and CDR2 FNYEAQ (reference sequence). The CDR3 is made up of 17 amino acids. A single count supports this clone. This TCR came from an older woman with COVID-19, enrolled during active disease. The V gene is TRBV7-7, the J gene TRBJ1-5, with D perhaps TRBD1 (6 bases). The sample was peripheral blood. CDR3 residues: CASSLPYCRGSGQPQHF. The CDR3 DNA reads as TGTGCCAGCAGCTTACCGTACTGTAGGGGGTCGGGTCAGCCCCAGCATTTT.